The source of this T cell receptor (beta chain) is a study of vaccination and CD4 T cells after COVID-19 (dated by TCRdb to between 2021 and 2022). For the study in its entirety: Every convalescent patient had a positive nasal swab PCR test for SARS-CoV-2, with mild disease in about nine patients and severe disease in one. For stimulating the cultures, overlapping spike peptide pools were used, derived from SARS-CoV-2 as well as from the common cold coronaviruses HCoV-NL63, HCoV-OC43 and HCoV-229E. In the convalescent cohort there were six males and four females, among whom were two Hispanic individuals, seven Caucasians, two Asians and one multiracial person. Participants received two doses of either the Pfizer-BioNTech BNT162b2 vaccine (n=8) or the Moderna mRNA-1273 vaccine (n=2). The time from the second vaccine dose to post-vaccine blood sampling had a median of roughly 72 days and ranged from roughly 13 to 241 days. Control cultures received a CEFX viral epitope pool as the positive control, an HIV-1 Nef peptide pool as the negative control, or no peptide. Post-COVID blood samples from convalescent patients were collected a median of roughly 100 days after diagnosis, with a range of roughly 30 to 161 days. In roughly 10 COVID-19 convalescent patients and a few infection-naive healthy vaccine recipients, the spike-specific CD4+ TCR repertoire before mRNA vaccination was compared with the repertoire after mRNA vaccination.

On this clonotype itself: The clone's antigen remains unknown. Per-nucleotide qualities are absent, and no much larger clonotype sits a single base away.

The treatment or condition label of this sample denotes: roughly 11-day PBMC culture with coronavirus spike peptide pools or control peptides (ViraFEST assay). The study used the ViraFEST assay, which expanded antigen-specific T cells with peptide pools and then identified expanded clonotypes by TCR sequencing. The convalescent patients' positive SARS-CoV-2 PCR tests fell between March and December 2020, which was before the Alpha, Beta and Delta variants emerged in the United States. About 2 million PBMCs per well were cultured in IMDM with approximately 5.5% human AB serum and 8.5 to 10 IU/ml IL-2, plus 10 ug/ml peptide pools. On days 3 and 7, half of the culture medium was replaced with fresh IL-2-containing medium. Once the cells had been in culture for about 10 days, the EasySep CD4+ T cell isolation kit was used to isolate CD4+ T cells by negative selection. PBMCs were separated from whole blood using Ficoll-Paque Plus gradient centrifugation and then either used fresh or cryopreserved at -140C. Culture conditions were generally each tested in triplicate wells.

The method behind the library was PCR. DNA from cultured CD4+ T cells was subjected to TCR sequencing with the Oncomine TCR Beta short-read assay at the Johns Hopkins FTIC core. The QIAamp micro DNA kit was used to extract genomic DNA from the cultured CD4+ T cells. Oncomine TCR Beta libraries from cultured CD4+ T cells were pooled using unique dual indexes and sequenced on an Illumina iSeq 100. The source study handled its data this way. Non-productive sequences were filtered out, and CDR3s that did not start with C, did not end with F or W, or were shorter than 7 amino acids were discarded. The MANAFEST web application identified antigen-specific clonotypes by comparing peptide-stimulated wells against reference wells and other culture wells. An FDR below 0.05, an odds ratio above 5, and a productive frequency above 0.1% in at least two of three replicate wells were required for clones to be considered positive. Cross-reactive clonotypes were defined as significantly expanded in both SARS-CoV-2 spike wells and at least one common cold coronavirus spike condition. CDR3 homology was assessed with Levenshtein distances (stringdist) and unrooted phylogenetic trees (ape) in R version 3.6.1. TCRdb handled the public reads itself, with Q25 trimming in fastp and clone calling in MiXCR, and kept productive beta chains. For every CDR3 protein sequence, its rows merge into one entry that carries the most common genes and DNA. The V and J calls were not made by the authors but by TCRdb's processing. Here the sample has around 25,000 distinct CDR3 sequences; approximately 39% occur a single time. The biggest ten clones account for roughly 7% of the sample.

Summary of the overall study and its limitations: Nearly all vaccine-specific clones in convalescent patients (304 of 307) were mono-reactive for SARS-CoV-2 spike rather than cross-reactive with common cold coronaviruses. The median number of SARS-CoV-2-reactive clonotypes rose from 20 to 25 after infection to some 40 after vaccination, but the change was not significant. Relatively few convalescent patients were included in the study, and early timepoints after natural infection were not analyzed. In convalescent patients, a median 86.3% of post-vaccine SARS-CoV-2-reactive clones were detected only after vaccination, and vaccine-specific priming was suggested by this finding.

The clonotype was recovered from a human donor who had recovered from COVID-19. Input material: CD4+ T cells from blood, cultured in vitro.

CDR3 protein: CSVGQVANYGYTF. Here is the DNA: TGCAGCGTAGGACAGGTAGCTAACTATGGCTACACCTTC. This chain is built from TRBV29-1 and TRBJ1-2; TRBD1 aligns with 7 central bases. CDR1 is given as SQVTM and CDR2 as ANQGSEA, both from the germline V gene. V is cut back by 6 bases and J by 0 bases, with 4 bases in the junction unmatched. From the cysteine up to the phenylalanine, the CDR3 has a length of 13 residues. Only the CDR3 part of the read is kept: 39 bases, read in frame from the first base. The CDR3 plus the reference TRBV29-1 and TRBJ1-2 genes for the other parts give the full variable domain: SAVISQKPSRDICQRGTSLTIQCQVDSQVTMMFWYRQQPGQSLTLIATANQGSEATYESGFVIDKFPISRPNLTFSTLTVSNMSPEDSSIYLCSVGQVANYGYTFGSGTRLTVV.